The 13 T cell receptor beta chains below come from one sample, sequenced in a study of shared clonotypes between healthy human individuals. TCRdb keeps only in-frame clones here, not all; method: immunoSEQ multiplex PCR. The sample yields millions of clones, about 95% seen once. Sequencing input: naive CD4+ T cells sorted from blood. Subset in this sample: CD45RA+ positively selected. The receptor source for this set is a man younger than 30 in good health.

This clone came up once. The chain employs TRBV30 and TRBJ2-2; D remains ambiguous. The CDR3 loop spans 13 amino acids. Looked up from germline, CDR1 is GTSNPN and CDR2 is SVGIG (reference sequence). V lost 0 bases and J 1 base, leaving 3 bases between the germline ends. The CDR3 sequence: CAWSVQNTGELFF. The DNA for the CDR3 is TGTGCCTGGAGTGTCCAGAACACCGGGGAGCTGTTTTTT.

This chain joins TRBV6-1 and TRBJ2-1, with 12 bases fitting TRBD2. From germline, CDR1 is MNHNS and CDR2 SASEGT. CDR3 length: 15 residues. J was trimmed by 8 bases and V by 10 bases; bases with no gene match: 12. CDR3 DNA sequence: TGTGCCACTCGGATCAATGGACTAGCGGGATATGAGCAGTTCTTC. Translating gives CATRINGLAGYEQFF.

The V call is TRBV30, the J call TRBJ1-3; TRBD1 matches at 7 bases. Germline loops: CDR1 GTSNPN, CDR2 SVGIG (reference sequence). The ends lost 3 bases at V and 2 bases at J; junction bases unmatched: 4. This CDR3 contains 14 residues. The CDR3, as DNA: TGTGCCTGGAGCGGGACAGTACCTGGAAACACCATATATTTT. Translating gives CAWSGTVPGNTIYF.

This rearrangement joins TRBV27 to TRBJ2-4, with D hard to call. CDR1 is MNHEY, CDR2 SMNVEV, per germline (reference sequence). V shed 5 bases and J shed 1 base, with 21 bases lying between them. This CDR3 has 18 amino acids. The DNA for the CDR3 is TGTGCCAGCAGTCCCGAGAAGGGCTGGTTGGGGGCCAAAAACATTCAGTACTTC. Its translation: CASSPEKGWLGAKNIQYF.

V usage is TRBV5-6 and J usage is TRBJ2-1; TRBD1 is a possible D gene (6 bases). This CDR3 is built from 15 residues. Germline assignment: CDR1 SGHDT and CDR2 YYEEEE. The germline V and J ends were trimmed by 6 bases and 2 bases, with 15 bases remaining between them. Here the CDR3 reads CASTRWGRAYNEQFF. DNA of the CDR3: TGTGCCAGCACCCGGTGGGGGCGCGCCTACAATGAGCAGTTCTTC.

V and J are TRBV5-1 and TRBJ2-3; D remains ambiguous. Germline lookup yields CDR1 SGHRS and CDR2 YFSETQ. The CDR3 extends over 14 amino acids. The V end lost 3 bases, the J end lost 0 bases, and 8 bases lay between the germline ends. The CDR3 is CASSSPPSTDTQYF. The CDR3 DNA follows: TGCGCCAGCAGCTCCCCCCCCAGCACAGATACGCAGTATTTT.

The rearrangement links TRBV28 to TRBJ2-1, with unresolved D. There are 16 residues in the CDR3. Trimming took 6 bases from V and 0 from J, leaving 15 bases between them. Germline lookup yields CDR1 MDHEN and CDR2 SYDVKM. The CDR3 bases are TGTGCCAGCAGCTCCCCCGAGGCGAGCTCCTACAATGAGCAGTTCTTC. Translated, it gives CASSSPEASSYNEQFF.

The V and J genes are TRBV18 and TRBJ2-3, with D perhaps matching TRBD1 or TRBD2 (5 bases each). Looked up from germline, CDR1 is KGHSH and CDR2 is LQKENI. V was cut by 3 bases and J by 2 bases, with 15 bases left in between. The length of the CDR3 is 16 residues. The CDR3 DNA reads as TGTGCCAGCTCACCCTGGGCGAGGGGAGCCACAGATACGCAGTATTTT. This translates into CASSPWARGATDTQYF.

V is TRBV29-1 and J is TRBJ2-3; D gene unclear. CDR3 length equals 9 residues. Germline V gene lookup returns CDR1 SQVTM and CDR2 ANQGSEA. The germline V and J ends were trimmed by 4 bases and 12 bases, with 8 bases remaining between them. CDR3 sequence (DNA): TGCAGCGTTGGATTCTCCCAGTATTTT. Encoded protein: CSVGFSQYF.

The gene calls are TRBV6-1 and TRBJ2-7; 7 positions match TRBD1. The CDR3 is 13 amino acids. The germline gives CDR1 MNHNS, CDR2 SASEGT. V shed 4 bases and J 5 bases; nucleotides not matched to a gene: 5. CDR3 protein: CASSVQGKDEQYF. In DNA form, the CDR3 reads TGTGCCAGCAGTGTACAGGGGAAGGACGAGCAGTACTTC.

The CDR3 DNA is TGTGCCAGCAGCATACACGGACAGGGGTCTACCCTTCAGCAGTACTTC. It encodes CASSIHGQGSTLQQYF. This chain links TRBV7-2 with TRBJ2-7; 9 bases map to TRBD1. This CDR3 has 16 residues. The germline V gene encodes CDR1 SGHTA and CDR2 FQGNSA. Trimming took 5 bases from V and 8 from J; bases not matched to a gene: 16.

V gene TRBV28 combines with J gene TRBJ1-1, with D uncertain. With 5 bases removed from V and 4 bases from J, the gap between germline ends came to 8 bases. The CDR3 totals 12 residues. Germline loops: CDR1 MDHEN, CDR2 SYDVKM. The CDR3 region is CASSQVTTEAFF. CDR3 nucleotides: TGTGCCAGCAGTCAGGTTACCACTGAAGCTTTCTTT. The whole variable domain, filled in from reference TRBV28 and TRBJ1-1, reads DVKVTQSSRYLVKRTGEKVFLECVQDMDHENMFWYRQDPGLGLRLIYFSYDVKMKEKGDIPEGYSVSREKKERFSLILESASTNQTSMYLCASSQVTTEAFFGQGTRLTVV.

This chain connects TRBV9 to TRBJ1-2; 7 bases line up with TRBD1. The germline V gene encodes CDR1 SGDLS and CDR2 YYNGEE. The CDR3 has 14 amino acids. V lost 6 bases and J lost 2; bases outside the gene matches: 7. For the CDR3, the DNA is TGTGCCAGCACCGCGGGACAGCCCAACTATGGCTACACCTTC. The encoded protein is CASTAGQPNYGYTF.